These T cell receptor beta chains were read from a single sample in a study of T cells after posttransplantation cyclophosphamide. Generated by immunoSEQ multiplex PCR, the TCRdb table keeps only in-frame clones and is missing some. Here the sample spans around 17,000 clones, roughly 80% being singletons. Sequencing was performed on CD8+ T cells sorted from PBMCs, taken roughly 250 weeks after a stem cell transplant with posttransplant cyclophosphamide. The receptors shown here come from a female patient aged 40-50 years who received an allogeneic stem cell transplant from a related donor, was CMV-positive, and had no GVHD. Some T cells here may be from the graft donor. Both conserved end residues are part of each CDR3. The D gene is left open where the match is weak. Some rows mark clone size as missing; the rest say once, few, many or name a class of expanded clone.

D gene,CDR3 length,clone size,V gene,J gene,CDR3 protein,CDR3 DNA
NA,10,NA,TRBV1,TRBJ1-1,CTSPVPEAFF,TGCACCAGCCCGGTCCCTGAAGCTTTCTTT
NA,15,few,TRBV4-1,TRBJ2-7,CASSQGTGGVYEQYF,TGCGCCAGCAGCCAAGGGACAGGCGGGGTTTACGAGCAGTACTTC
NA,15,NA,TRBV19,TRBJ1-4,CASSPDRPTNEKLFF,TGTGCCAGTAGTCCCGACAGACCAACTAATGAAAAACTGTTTTTT
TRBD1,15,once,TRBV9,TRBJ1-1,CASSVGNRGETEAFF,TGTGCCAGCAGCGTAGGAAACAGGGGGGAGACTGAAGCTTTCTTT
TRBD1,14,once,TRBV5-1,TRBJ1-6,CASSRRQGGSPLHF,TGCGCCAGCAGCCGTAGACAGGGAGGTTCACCCCTCCACTTT
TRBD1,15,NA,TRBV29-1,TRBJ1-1,CSVLGQGAPNTEAFF,TGCAGCGTACTGGGACAGGGGGCTCCGAACACTGAAGCTTTCTTT
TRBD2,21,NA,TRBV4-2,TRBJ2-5,CASSPLWSSGGAEVIQETQYF,TGTGCCAGCAGCCCCCTTTGGAGTAGCGGGGGGGCCGAGGTTATCCAAGAGACCCAGTACTTC
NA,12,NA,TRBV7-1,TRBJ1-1,CASSFGNTEAFF,TGTGCCAGCAGCTTCGGGAACACTGAAGCTTTCTTT
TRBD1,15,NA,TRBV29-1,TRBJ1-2,CSVGDRDRARYGYTF,TGCAGCGTCGGGGACAGGGATCGGGCCCGCTATGGCTACACCTTC
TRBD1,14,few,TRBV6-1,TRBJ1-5,CASSGDRFYQPQHF,TGTGCCAGCAGTGGGGACAGGTTTTATCAGCCCCAGCATTTT
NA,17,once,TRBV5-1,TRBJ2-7,CASSLAGTTSLVYEQYF,TGCGCCAGCAGCTTGGCCGGGACAACCAGTTTGGTCTACGAGCAGTACTTC
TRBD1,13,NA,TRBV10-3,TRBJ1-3,CAILGTAGNTIYF,TGTGCCATCCTCGGGACAGCTGGAAACACCATATATTTT
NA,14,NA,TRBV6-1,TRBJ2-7,CASSTRLSSYEQYF,TGTGCCAGCAGTACCCGTCTCAGCTCCTACGAGCAGTACTTC
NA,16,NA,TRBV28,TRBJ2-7,CASSSPGEGVNYEQYF,TGTGCCAGCAGTTCCCCCGGGGAGGGGGTCAACTACGAGCAGTACTTC
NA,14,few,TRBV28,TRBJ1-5,CASSLSGSNQPQHF,TGTGCCAGCAGTTTGTCCGGGAGCAATCAGCCCCAGCATTTT
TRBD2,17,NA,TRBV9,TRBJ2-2,CASSVRGGEWNTGELFF,TGTGCCAGCAGCGTTCGTGGGGGGGAGTGGAACACCGGGGAGCTGTTTTTT
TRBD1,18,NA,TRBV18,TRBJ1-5,CASSPGSPGQGAETPQHF,TGTGCCAGCTCACCAGGAAGTCCGGGACAGGGGGCCGAGACGCCCCAGCATTTT
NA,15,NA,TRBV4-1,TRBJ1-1,CASSQDDLENTEAFF,TGCGCCAGCAGCCAAGATGATTTAGAGAACACTGAAGCTTTCTTT
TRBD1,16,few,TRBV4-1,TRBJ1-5,CASSQEPDRNNQPQHF,TGCGCCAGCAGCCAAGAGCCGGACAGGAACAATCAGCCCCAGCATTTT
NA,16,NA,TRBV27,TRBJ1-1,CASSWFFRGRNTEAFF,TGTGCCAGCAGTTGGTTCTTCAGGGGCAGGAACACTGAAGCTTTCTTT
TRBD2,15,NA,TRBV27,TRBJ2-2,CASRYSGGAPGELFF,TGTGCCAGCAGATATAGCGGGGGGGCCCCCGGGGAGCTGTTTTTT
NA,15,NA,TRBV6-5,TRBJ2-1,CASSPTGSSYNEQFF,TGTGCCAGCAGTCCGACTGGGAGCTCCTACAATGAGCAGTTCTTC
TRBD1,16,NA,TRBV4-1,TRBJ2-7,CASSQATGTGAYEQYF,TGCGCCAGCAGCCAGGCCACCGGGACAGGAGCCTACGAGCAGTACTTC
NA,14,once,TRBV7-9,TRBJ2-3,CASGYQGRTDTQYF,TGTGCCAGCGGTTACCAGGGCCGTACAGATACGCAGTATTTT
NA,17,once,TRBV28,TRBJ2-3,CASSSGSGTFSTDTQYF,TGTGCCAGCAGTTCCGGATCCGGGACATTTAGCACAGATACGCAGTATTTT
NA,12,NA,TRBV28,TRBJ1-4,CASSLDSGELFF,TGTGCCAGCAGTTTAGATTCGGGGGAACTGTTTTTT
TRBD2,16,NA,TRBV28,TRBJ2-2,CASSSGTTPGGGELFF,TGTGCCAGCAGCTCCGGGACTACCCCGGGAGGCGGGGAGCTGTTTTTT
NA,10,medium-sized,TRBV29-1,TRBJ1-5,CTLILRPQHF,TGCACCCTAATCCTGCGGCCCCAGCATTTT
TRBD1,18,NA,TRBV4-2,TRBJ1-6,CASSPTGEWGSYNSPLHF,TGTGCCAGCAGCCCCACAGGGGAATGGGGCTCCTATAATTCACCCCTCCACTTT
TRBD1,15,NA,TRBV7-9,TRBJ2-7,CASSLVYRGFYEQYF,TGTGCCAGCAGCTTAGTTTACAGGGGTTTCTACGAGCAGTACTTC
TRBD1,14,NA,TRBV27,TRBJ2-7,CASSPLGTEYEQYF,TGTGCCAGCAGCCCCTTGGGGACAGAGTACGAGCAGTACTTC
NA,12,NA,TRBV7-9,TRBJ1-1,CASSLAQRGAFF,TGTGCCAGCAGCTTAGCCCAAAGGGGAGCTTTCTTT
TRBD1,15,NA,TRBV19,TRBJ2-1,CASSPDRGLDNEQFF,TGTGCCAGTAGTCCGGACAGGGGTCTCGACAATGAGCAGTTCTTC
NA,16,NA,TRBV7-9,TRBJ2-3,CASSSYPEGSTDTQYF,TGTGCCAGCAGCTCTTACCCGGAGGGGAGCACAGATACGCAGTATTTT
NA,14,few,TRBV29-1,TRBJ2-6,CSVEGLSGANVLTF,TGCAGCGTTGAGGGGCTCTCTGGGGCCAACGTCCTGACTTTC
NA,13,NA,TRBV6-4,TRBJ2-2,CASSDEVAGELFF,TGTGCCAGCAGTGACGAGGTGGCCGGGGAGCTGTTTTTT
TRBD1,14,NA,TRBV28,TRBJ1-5,CASSGGQGNQPQHF,TGTGCCAGCAGTGGCGGACAGGGCAATCAGCCCCAGCATTTT
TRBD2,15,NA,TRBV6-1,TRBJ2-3,CASSEGIAGTDTQYF,TGTGCCAGCAGTGAGGGAATAGCGGGGACAGATACGCAGTATTTT
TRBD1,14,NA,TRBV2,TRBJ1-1,CASRQETGVTEAFF,TGTGCCAGCAGGCAAGAAACAGGGGTCACTGAAGCTTTCTTT
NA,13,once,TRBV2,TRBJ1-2,CARVGRGIYGYTF,TGTGCCAGGGTCGGGAGGGGAATCTATGGCTACACCTTC
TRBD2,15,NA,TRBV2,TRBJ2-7,CASKASGGPSYEQYF,TGTGCCAGCAAGGCTAGCGGGGGGCCCTCCTACGAGCAGTACTTC
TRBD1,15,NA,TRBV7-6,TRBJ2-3,CASSLDRGPTDTQYF,TGTGCCAGCAGCCTGGACAGGGGACCCACAGATACGCAGTATTTT
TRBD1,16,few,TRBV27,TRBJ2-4,CASSSGTGRGKNIQYF,TGTGCCAGCAGTTCGGGGACAGGGCGGGGGAAAAACATTCAGTACTTC
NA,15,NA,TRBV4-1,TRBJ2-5,CASSHPADNQETQYF,TGCGCCAGCAGCCATCCCGCGGACAACCAAGAGACCCAGTACTTC